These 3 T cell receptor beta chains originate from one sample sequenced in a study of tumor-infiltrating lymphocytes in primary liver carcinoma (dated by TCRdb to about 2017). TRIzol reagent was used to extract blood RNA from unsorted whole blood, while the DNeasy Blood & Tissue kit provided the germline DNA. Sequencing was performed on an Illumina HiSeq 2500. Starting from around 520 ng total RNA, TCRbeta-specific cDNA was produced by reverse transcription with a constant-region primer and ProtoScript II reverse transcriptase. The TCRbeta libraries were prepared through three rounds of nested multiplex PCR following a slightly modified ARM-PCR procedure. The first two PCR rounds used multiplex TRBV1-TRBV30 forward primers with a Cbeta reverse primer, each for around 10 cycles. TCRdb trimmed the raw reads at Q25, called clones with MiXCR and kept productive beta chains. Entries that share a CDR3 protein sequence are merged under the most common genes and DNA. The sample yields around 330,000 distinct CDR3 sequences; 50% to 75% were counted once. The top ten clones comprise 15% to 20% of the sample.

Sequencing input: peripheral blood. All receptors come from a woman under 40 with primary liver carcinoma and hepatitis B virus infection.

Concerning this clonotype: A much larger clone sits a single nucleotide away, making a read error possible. As DNA, the CDR3 is TGCAGCGCTGGTAGACACGAACAGCCTGAAGCTCTCTTT. Its translation is CSAGRHEQPEALF. V gene TRBV29-1 combines with J gene TRBJ1-1; no reliable D call. This CDR3 region has 13 residues. Per germline, CDR1 SQVTM and CDR2 ANQGSEA.

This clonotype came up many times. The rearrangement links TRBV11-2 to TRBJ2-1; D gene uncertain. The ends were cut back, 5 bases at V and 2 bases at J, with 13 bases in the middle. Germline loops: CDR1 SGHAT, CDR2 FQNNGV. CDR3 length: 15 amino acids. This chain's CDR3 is CASSLSRMAYNEQFF. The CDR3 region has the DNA TGTGCCAGCAGCCTCTCTAGGATGGCCTACAATGAGCAGTTCTTC.

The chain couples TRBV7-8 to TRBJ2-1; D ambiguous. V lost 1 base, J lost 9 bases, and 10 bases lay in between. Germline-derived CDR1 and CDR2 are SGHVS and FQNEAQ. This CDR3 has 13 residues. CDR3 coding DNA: TGTGCCAGCAGCTTAGGAGGCCCCAGTGAGCAGTTCTTC. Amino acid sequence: CASSLGGPSEQFF.